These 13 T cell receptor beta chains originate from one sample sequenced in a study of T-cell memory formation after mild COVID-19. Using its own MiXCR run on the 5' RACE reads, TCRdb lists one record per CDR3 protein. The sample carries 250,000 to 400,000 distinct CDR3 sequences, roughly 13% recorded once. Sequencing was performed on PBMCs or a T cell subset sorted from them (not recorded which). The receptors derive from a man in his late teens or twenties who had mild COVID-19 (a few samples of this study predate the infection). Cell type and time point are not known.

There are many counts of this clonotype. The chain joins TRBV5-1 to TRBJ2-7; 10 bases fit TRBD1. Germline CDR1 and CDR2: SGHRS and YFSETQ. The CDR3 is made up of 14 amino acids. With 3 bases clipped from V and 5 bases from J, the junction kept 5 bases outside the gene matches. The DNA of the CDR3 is TGCGCCAGCAGCTCGGGACAGGGGATTGACGAGCAGTACTTC. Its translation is CASSSGQGIDEQYF. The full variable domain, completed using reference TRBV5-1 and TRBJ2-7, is KAGVTQTPRYLIKTRGQQVTLSCSPISGHRSVSWYQQTPGQGLQFLFEYFSETQRNKGNFPGRFSGRQFSNSRSEMNVSTLELGDSALYLCASSSGQGIDEQYFGPGTRLTVT.

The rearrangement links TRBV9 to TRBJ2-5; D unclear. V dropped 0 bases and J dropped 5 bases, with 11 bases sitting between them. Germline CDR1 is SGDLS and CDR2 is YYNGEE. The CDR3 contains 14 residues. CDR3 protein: CASSVGPLGETQYF. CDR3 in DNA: TGTGCCAGCAGCGTAGGACCGCTTGGGGAGACCCAGTACTTC.

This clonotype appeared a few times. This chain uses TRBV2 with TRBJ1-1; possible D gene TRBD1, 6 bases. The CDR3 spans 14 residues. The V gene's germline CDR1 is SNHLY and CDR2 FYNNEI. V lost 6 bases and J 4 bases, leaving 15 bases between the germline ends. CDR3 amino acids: CASSSPQGSTEAFF. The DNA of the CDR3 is TGTGCCAGCAGCAGCCCCCAGGGGTCCACTGAAGCTTTCTTT.

Written as DNA, the CDR3 is TGCGCCAGCAGCAGGAGAGACGGGGTATTGGGCACTGAAGCTTTCTTT. Translating gives CASSRRDGVLGTEAFF. The chain carries TRBV4-1 and TRBJ1-1; no definite D call. This CDR3 comprises 16 residues. Germline-derived CDR1 and CDR2 are MGHRA and YSYEKL. V shed 5 bases and J shed 4 bases, with 20 bases lying between them.

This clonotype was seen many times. CDR3 loop: CASSSGTSGGTDTQYF. DNA for the CDR3: TGTGCCAGCAGCTCCGGGACTAGCGGGGGGACAGATACGCAGTATTTT. The chain has TRBV28 and TRBJ2-3, with TRBD2 identical over 15 bases. This CDR3 is built from 16 residues. V lost 6 bases, J lost 3 bases, and 4 bases stayed unmatched. Looked up from germline, CDR1 is MDHEN and CDR2 is SYDVKM.

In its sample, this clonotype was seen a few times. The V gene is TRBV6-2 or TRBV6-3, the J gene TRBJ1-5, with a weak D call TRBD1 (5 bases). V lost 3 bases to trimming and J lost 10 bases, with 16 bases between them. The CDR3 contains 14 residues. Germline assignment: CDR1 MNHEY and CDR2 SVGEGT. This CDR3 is CASSYGDANHPQHF. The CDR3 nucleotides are TGTGCCAGCAGTTATGGGGACGCAAACCACCCCCAGCATTTT.

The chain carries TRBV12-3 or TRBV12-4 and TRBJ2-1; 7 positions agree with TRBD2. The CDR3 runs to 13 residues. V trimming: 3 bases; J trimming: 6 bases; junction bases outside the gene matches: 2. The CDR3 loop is CASSFAGVNEQFF. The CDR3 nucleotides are TGTGCCAGCAGTTTCGCGGGGGTCAATGAGCAGTTCTTC.

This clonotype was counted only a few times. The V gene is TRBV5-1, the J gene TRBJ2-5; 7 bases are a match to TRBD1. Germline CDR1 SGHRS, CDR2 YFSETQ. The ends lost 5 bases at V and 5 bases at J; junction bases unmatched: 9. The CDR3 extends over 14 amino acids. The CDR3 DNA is TGCGCCAGCAGGGTGGGACAGCTAAAGGAGACCCAGTACTTC. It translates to CASRVGQLKETQYF. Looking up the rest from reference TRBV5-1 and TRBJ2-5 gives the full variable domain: KAGVTQTPRYLIKTRGQQVTLSCSPISGHRSVSWYQQTPGQGLQFLFEYFSETQRNKGNFPGRFSGRQFSNSRSEMNVSTLELGDSALYLCASRVGQLKETQYFGPGTRLLVL.

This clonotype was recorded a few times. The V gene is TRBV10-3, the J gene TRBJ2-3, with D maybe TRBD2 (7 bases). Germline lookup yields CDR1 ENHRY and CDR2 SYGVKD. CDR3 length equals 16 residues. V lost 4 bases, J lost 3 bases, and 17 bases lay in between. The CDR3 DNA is TGTGCCATCAGTGTACGGGGGGCGCGGGGGACAGATACGCAGTATTTT. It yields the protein CAISVRGARGTDTQYF.

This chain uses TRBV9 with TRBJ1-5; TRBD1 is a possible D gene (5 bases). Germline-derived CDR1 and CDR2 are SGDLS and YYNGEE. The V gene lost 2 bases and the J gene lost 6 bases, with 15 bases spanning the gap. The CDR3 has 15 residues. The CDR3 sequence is CASSVGGDQRQPQHF. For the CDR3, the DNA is TGTGCCAGCAGCGTGGGAGGGGATCAGCGTCAGCCCCAGCATTTT.

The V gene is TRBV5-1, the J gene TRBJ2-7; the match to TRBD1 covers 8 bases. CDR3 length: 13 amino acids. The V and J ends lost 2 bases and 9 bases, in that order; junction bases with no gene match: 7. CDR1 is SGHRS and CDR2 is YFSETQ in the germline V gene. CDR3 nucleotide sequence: TGCGCCAGCAGCTTAGGAGACAGGGGAGCGCAGTACTTC. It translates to CASSLGDRGAQYF.

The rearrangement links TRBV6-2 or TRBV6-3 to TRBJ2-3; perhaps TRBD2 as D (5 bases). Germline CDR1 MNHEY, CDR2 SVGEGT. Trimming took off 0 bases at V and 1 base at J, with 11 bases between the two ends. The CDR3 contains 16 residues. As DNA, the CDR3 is TGTGCCAGCAGTTACTCGATAGCGACTCGCACAGATACGCAGTATTTT. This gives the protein CASSYSIATRTDTQYF.

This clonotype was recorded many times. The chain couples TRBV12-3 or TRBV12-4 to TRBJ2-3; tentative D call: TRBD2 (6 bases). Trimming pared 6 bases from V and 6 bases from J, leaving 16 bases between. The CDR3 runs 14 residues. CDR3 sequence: CASRPGLTFDTQYF. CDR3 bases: TGTGCCAGCAGGCCGGGACTGACGTTCGATACGCAGTATTTT.